This T cell receptor (beta chain) was found in a study of graft-versus-host responses after intestinal transplantation. Study overall: Recipients got multivisceral, liver-intestinal, or isolated intestinal transplants.

Trimming pared 5 bases from V and 7 bases from J, leaving 20 bases between. The CDR3 has 15 amino acids. Germline loops: CDR1 SGHVS, CDR2 FNYEAQ. The protocol was immunoSEQ multiplex PCR, while the TCRdb copy is restricted to in-frame clones and leaves out a portion. The sample lists about 24,000 clones; approximately 40% were seen once. Overall study results and limits: There was an association between peak levels of circulating GvH clones and early post-transplant HvG declines. Allografts of patients with graft-donor T cell macrochimerism showed high graft-versus-host to host-versus-graft clone ratios.

This clone was observed a handful of times. Responders (roughly 200,000, CFSE-labeled) were co-plated with roughly 200,000 irradiated, violet-dye-labeled stimulators. The TCR sequence derives from a human patient who received an intestinal transplant. The chain uses TRBV7-6 and TRBJ2-5; weak D call: TRBD1 (6 bases). The source was alloreactive CD4+ T cells from a mixed lymphocyte reaction culture, collected before intestinal transplant. As to subset: CFSE-low proliferating T cells sorted from approximately 6-day pre-transplant mixed lymphocyte reaction (GvH or HvG direction). The CDR3 DNA reads TGTGCCAGCAGCGTAGGATCAGGGGCCGCGGGGACCCAGTACTTC. This encodes CASSVGSGAAGTQYF.